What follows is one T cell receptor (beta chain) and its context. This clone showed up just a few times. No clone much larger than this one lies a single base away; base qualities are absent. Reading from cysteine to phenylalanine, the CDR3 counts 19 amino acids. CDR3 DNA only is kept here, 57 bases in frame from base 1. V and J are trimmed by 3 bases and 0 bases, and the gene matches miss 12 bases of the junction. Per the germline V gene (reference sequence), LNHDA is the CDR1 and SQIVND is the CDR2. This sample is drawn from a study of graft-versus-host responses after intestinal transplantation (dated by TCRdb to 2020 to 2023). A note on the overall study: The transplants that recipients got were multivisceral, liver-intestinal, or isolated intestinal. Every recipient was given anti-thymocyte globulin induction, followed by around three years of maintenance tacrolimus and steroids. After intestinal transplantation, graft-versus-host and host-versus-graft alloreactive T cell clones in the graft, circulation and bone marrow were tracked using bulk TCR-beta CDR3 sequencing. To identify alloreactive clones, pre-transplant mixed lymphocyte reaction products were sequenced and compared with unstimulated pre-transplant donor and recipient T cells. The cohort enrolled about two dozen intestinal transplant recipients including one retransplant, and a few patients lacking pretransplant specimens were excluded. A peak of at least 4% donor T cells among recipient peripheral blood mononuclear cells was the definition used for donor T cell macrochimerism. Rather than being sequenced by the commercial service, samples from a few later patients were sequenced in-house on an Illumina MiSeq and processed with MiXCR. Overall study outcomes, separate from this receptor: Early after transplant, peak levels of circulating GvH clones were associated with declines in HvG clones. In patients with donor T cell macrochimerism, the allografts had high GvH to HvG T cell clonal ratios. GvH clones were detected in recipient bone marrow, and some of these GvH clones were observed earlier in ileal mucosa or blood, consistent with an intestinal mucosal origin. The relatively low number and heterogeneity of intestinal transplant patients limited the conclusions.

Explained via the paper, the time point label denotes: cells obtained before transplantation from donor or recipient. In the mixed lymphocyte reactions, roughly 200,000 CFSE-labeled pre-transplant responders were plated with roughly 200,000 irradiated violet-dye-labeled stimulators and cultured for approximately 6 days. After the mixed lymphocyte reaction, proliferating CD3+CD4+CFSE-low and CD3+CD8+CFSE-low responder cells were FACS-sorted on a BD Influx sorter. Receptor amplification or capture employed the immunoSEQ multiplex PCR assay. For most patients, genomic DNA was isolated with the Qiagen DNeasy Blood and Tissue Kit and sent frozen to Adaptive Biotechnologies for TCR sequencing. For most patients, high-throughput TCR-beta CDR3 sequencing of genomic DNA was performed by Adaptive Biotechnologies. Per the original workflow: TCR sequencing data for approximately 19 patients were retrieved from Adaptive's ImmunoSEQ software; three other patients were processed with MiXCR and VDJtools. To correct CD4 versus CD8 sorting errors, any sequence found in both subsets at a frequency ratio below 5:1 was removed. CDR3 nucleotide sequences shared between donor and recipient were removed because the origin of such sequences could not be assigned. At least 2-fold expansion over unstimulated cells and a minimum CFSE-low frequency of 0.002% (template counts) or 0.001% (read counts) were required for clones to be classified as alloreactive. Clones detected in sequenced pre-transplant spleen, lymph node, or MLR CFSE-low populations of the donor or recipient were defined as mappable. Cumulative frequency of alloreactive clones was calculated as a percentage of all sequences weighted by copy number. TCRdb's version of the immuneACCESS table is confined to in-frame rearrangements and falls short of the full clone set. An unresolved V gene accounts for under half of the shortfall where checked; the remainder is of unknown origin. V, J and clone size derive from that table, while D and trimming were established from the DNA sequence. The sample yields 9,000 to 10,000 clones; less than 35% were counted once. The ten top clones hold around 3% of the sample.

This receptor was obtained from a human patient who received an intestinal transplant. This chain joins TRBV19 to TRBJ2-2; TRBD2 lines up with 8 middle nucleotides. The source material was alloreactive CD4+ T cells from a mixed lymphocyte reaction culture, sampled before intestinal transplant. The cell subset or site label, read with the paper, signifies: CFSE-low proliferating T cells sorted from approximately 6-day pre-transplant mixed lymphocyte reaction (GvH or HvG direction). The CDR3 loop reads CASSIPTSVGGANTGELFF. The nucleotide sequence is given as TGTGCCAGTAGTATCCCGACTAGCGTTGGGGGCGCGAACACCGGGGAGCTGTTTTTT.